The 29 T cell receptor beta chains below were found in one sample sequenced in a study of blood T cell repertoires in COVID-19. Produced via immunoSEQ multiplex PCR; TCRdb's table is partial and in-frame only. Of about 230,000 clones listed, around 82% were seen once; the top ten hold about 4.4%. What was sequenced was peripheral blood. These receptors originate from a man over 45 with active or convalescent COVID-19.

This chain uses TRBV2 with TRBJ1-5; D uncertain. CDR1 is SNHLY and CDR2 is FYNNEI in the germline V gene. The CDR3 has 15 residues. Trimming cost V 5 bases and J 0 bases, with 11 bases left between them. CDR3 bases: TGTGCCAGCAGTCCGACATCTTATAGCAATCAGCCCCAGCATTTT. As protein: CASSPTSYSNQPQHF.

This clone was seen only a few times. The chain joins TRBV10-2 to TRBJ1-5; a possible D gene is TRBD1 (5 bases). The CDR3 extends over 14 amino acids. The germline V gene has CDR1 WSHSY and CDR2 SAAADI. The V end was cut by 0 bases, the J end by 5 bases, with 8 bases between. The CDR3 nucleotides read TGCGCCAGCAGTGAGTCTGGAGGGGATCAGCCCCAGCATTTT. This codes for CASSESGGDQPQHF.

V is TRBV2 and J is TRBJ1-5, with a weak D call TRBD1 (5 bases). The germline CDR1 and CDR2 sequences are SNHLY and FYNNEI. V lost 1 base and J 0 bases, leaving 10 bases between the germline ends. The CDR3 has 16 amino acids. CDR3 coding DNA: TGTGCCAGCAGTGAAGATCGGGGGTATAGCAATCAGCCCCAGCATTTT. Protein: CASSEDRGYSNQPQHF.

V is TRBV23-1 and J is TRBJ1-5; no firm D call. TRBV23-1 is sorted into the ORF group, with uncertain function. V lost 0 bases and J lost 0, with 6 bases in between. The CDR3 covers 15 residues. In DNA form, the CDR3 reads TGCGCCAGCAGTCAATCGGAGAATAGCAATCAGCCCCAGCATTTT. Residues: CASSQSENSNQPQHF.

The rearrangement links TRBV19 to TRBJ2-7; possible D gene TRBD2, 6 bases. V lost 10 bases to trimming and J lost 0 bases, with 16 bases between them. From germline, CDR1 is LNHDA and CDR2 SQIVND (reference sequence). This CDR3 has 14 amino acids. This CDR3 is CATTTGGSSYEQYF. Written as DNA, the CDR3 is TGTGCCACCACTACAGGAGGGAGCTCCTACGAGCAGTACTTC.

This clone showed up just once. The chain links TRBV5-1 to TRBJ1-1; 11 bases match TRBD1. The germline V gene has CDR1 SGHRS and CDR2 YFSETQ. This CDR3 spans 17 amino acids. V trimming: 3 bases; J trimming: 3 bases; junction bases outside the gene matches: 10. The CDR3 loop reads CASSSWGRGQGDTEAFF. CDR3 bases: TGCGCCAGCAGCTCGTGGGGAAGGGGACAGGGGGACACTGAAGCTTTCTTT.

CDR3 DNA: TGTGCCAGCAGCCTTACCGGGACAGGGAGTGAGACCCAGTACTTC. Translating gives CASSLTGTGSETQYF. The gene calls are TRBV7-2 and TRBJ2-5; 9 bases line up with TRBD1. This CDR3 is 15 amino acids long. CDR1 is SGHTA and CDR2 is FQGNSA in the germline V gene. V lost 5 bases, J lost 5 bases, and 9 bases stayed unmatched.

This chain connects TRBV6-5 to TRBJ2-3; possibly TRBD1 for D (5 bases). This CDR3 contains 13 residues. CDR1 is MNHEY, CDR2 SVGAGI, per germline. V dropped 5 bases and J dropped 3 bases, with 9 bases sitting between them. This chain's CDR3 is CASSRGKTDTQYF. The CDR3 DNA reads TGTGCCAGCAGTAGGGGAAAGACAGATACGCAGTATTTT.

The V call is TRBV5-4, the J call TRBJ1-3; perhaps TRBD1 as D (6 bases). There are 15 residues in the CDR3. The germline CDR1 and CDR2 sequences are SGHNT and YYREEE (reference sequence). Trimming pared 4 bases from V and 4 bases from J, leaving 15 bases between. CDR3 protein: CASSASRGHGNTIYF. Written as DNA, the CDR3 is TGTGCCAGCAGCGCCTCTCGGGGACACGGAAACACCATATATTTT. The full variable domain, with the rest looked up from reference TRBV5-4 and TRBJ1-3, is ETGVTQSPTHLIKTRGQQVTLRCSSQSGHNTVSWYQQALGQGPQFIFQYYREEENGRGNFPPRFSGLQFPNYSSELNVNALELDDSALYLCASSASRGHGNTIYFGEGSWLTVV.

In this sample, this clone turned up once. The chain couples TRBV11-2 to TRBJ2-7, with a tentative D call TRBD1 (6 bases). Looked up from germline, CDR1 is SGHAT and CDR2 is FQNNGV. Trimming removed 5 bases at V and 4 bases at J, with 15 bases between. The CDR3 length is 14 residues. The CDR3 region has the DNA TGTGCCAGCAGCCTAGGACAGAGAACGTACGAGCAGTACTTC. As protein: CASSLGQRTYEQYF.

This chain uses TRBV15 with TRBJ2-6; weak D call: TRBD1 (7 bases). CDR3 size: 18 residues. In germline, CDR1 is LNHNV, CDR2 YYDKDF (reference sequence). The V end was cut by 1 base, the J end by 3 bases, with 16 bases between. DNA for the CDR3: TGTGCCACCAGCAGAGTCATGGAGGGGGCAGATGGGGCCAACGTCCTGACTTTC. This codes for CATSRVMEGADGANVLTF.

The V call is TRBV7-8, the J call TRBJ2-1, with 8 bases fitting TRBD2. Germline trimming cut 5 bases from V and 9 bases from J; bases unmatched to any gene: 6. Per germline, CDR1 SGHVS and CDR2 FQNEAQ. The CDR3 contains 13 residues. The CDR3 DNA reads TGTGCCAGCAGCCCTCCGGGAGGGACTGAGCAGTTCTTC. Encoded protein: CASSPPGGTEQFF. The full variable domain, rest sourced from reference TRBV7-8 and TRBJ2-1, is GAGVSQSPRYKVAKRGQDVALRCDPISGHVSLFWYQQALGQGPEFLTYFQNEAQLDKSGLPSDRFFAERPEGSVSTLKIQRTQQEDSAVYLCASSPPGGTEQFFGPGTRLTVL.

The gene calls are TRBV4-1 and TRBJ1-1; tentatively, D is TRBD1 (6 bases). Germline CDR1 reads MGHRA; CDR2 reads YSYEKL. The CDR3 is 14 residues long. V dropped 4 bases and J dropped 3 bases, with 12 bases sitting between them. CDR3 region: CASSLNRADTEAFF. In DNA form, the CDR3 reads TGCGCCAGCAGCCTGAACAGGGCGGACACTGAAGCTTTCTTT.

This clone was counted many times. The chain carries TRBV20-1 and TRBJ2-4; D is uncertain. Germline V gene sequence: CDR1 DFQATT, CDR2 SNEGSKA (reference sequence). V lost 3 bases and J 3 bases, leaving 9 bases between the germline ends. This CDR3 is 13 amino acids long. The CDR3 DNA sequence: TGCAGTGCTAGTGAAGTAGACAAAAACATTCAGTACTTC. Its protein is CSASEVDKNIQYF.

The gene calls are TRBV6-2 or TRBV6-3 and TRBJ2-7, with 10 bases that match TRBD2. The V and J ends lost 5 bases and 3 bases, in that order; junction bases with no gene match: 4. The CDR3 covers 14 residues. Germline V gene lookup returns CDR1 MNHEY and CDR2 SVGEGT. CDR3 protein: CASSRTSGIYEQYF. CDR3 coding DNA: TGTGCCAGCAGTCGGACTAGCGGCATCTACGAGCAGTACTTC.

This clone came up a few times. The chain employs TRBV24-1 and TRBJ1-5; no reliable D call. The CDR3 is made up of 15 amino acids. From germline, CDR1 is KGHDR and CDR2 SFDVKD. Deletions cut 4 bases from V and 0 bases from J, with 9 bases between. The DNA for the CDR3 is TGTGCCACCAGTGAGGGAGGGTATAGCAATCAGCCCCAGCATTTT. Protein sequence: CATSEGGYSNQPQHF.

The rearrangement uses TRBV5-1 and TRBJ2-7; 11 nucleotides line up with TRBD1. This CDR3 is 14 amino acids long. The germline V gene encodes CDR1 SGHRS and CDR2 YFSETQ. The ends lost 4 bases at V and 7 bases at J; junction bases unmatched: 7. The chain's CDR3 is CASSTGTGGWEQYF. CDR3 coding DNA: TGCGCCAGCAGCACTGGGACAGGGGGTTGGGAGCAGTACTTC. Based on the CDR3 plus reference TRBV5-1 and TRBJ2-7, the full variable domain is KAGVTQTPRYLIKTRGQQVTLSCSPISGHRSVSWYQQTPGQGLQFLFEYFSETQRNKGNFPGRFSGRQFSNSRSEMNVSTLELGDSALYLCASSTGTGGWEQYFGPGTRLTVT.

The J gene is TRBJ1-1, the V gene TRBV27; D gene uncertain. The V gene lost 5 bases and the J gene lost 4 bases, with 14 bases spanning the gap. Germline values: CDR1 MNHEY, CDR2 SMNVEV (reference sequence). The CDR3 runs to 14 residues. CDR3: CASSPGGIGTEAFF. CDR3 in DNA: TGTGCCAGCAGTCCGGGTGGTATTGGCACTGAAGCTTTCTTT.

The chain combines TRBV19 with TRBJ1-5; D may be TRBD1 (6 bases). The germline V and J ends were trimmed by 7 bases and 4 bases, with 11 bases remaining between them. CDR3 length: 13 residues. Germline V gives CDR1 LNHDA, CDR2 SQIVND (reference sequence). CDR3 nucleotide sequence: TGTGCCAGTAACAAGGACAGAAATCAGCCCCAGCATTTT. This encodes CASNKDRNQPQHF. Looking up the rest from reference TRBV19 and TRBJ1-5 gives the full variable domain: DGGITQSPKYLFRKEGQNVTLSCEQNLNHDAMYWYRQDPGQGLRLIYYSQIVNDFQKGDIAEGYSVSREKKESFPLTVTSAQKNPTAFYLCASNKDRNQPQHFGDGTRLSIL.

The count of this clone is one. This chain connects TRBV5-8 to TRBJ1-6, with TRBD1 as a possible D gene (6 bases). V lost 4 bases and J 0 bases, leaving 8 bases between the germline ends. Germline values: CDR1 SGHTS, CDR2 YDEGEE. This CDR3 contains 15 residues. The CDR3 coding sequence is TGTGCCAGCAGCCCGGACAGCTCCTATAATTCACCCCTCCACTTT. Amino acid sequence: CASSPDSSYNSPLHF.

This sequence joins TRBV3-1 (or the pseudogene TRBV3-2) and TRBJ2-7, with D tentatively TRBD2 (5 bases). Between the trimmed V and J ends, which lost 4 bases and 3 bases, there was a span of 16 bases. The CDR3 runs 15 residues. Per the germline V gene, CDR1 is LGHDT and CDR2 is YNNKEL (reference sequence). In DNA form, the CDR3 reads TGTGCCAGCAGCCCTCAGCGGACCTTGAACTACGAGCAGTACTTC. As protein: CASSPQRTLNYEQYF.

This chain links TRBV18 with TRBJ1-5; 7 nucleotides agree with TRBD1. Unmatched junction bases numbered 6, after V lost 8 bases and J lost 5 bases. The CDR3 consists of 13 residues. CDR1 and CDR2 (germline): KGHSH, LQKENI. The CDR3 sequence: CASAEGAHQPQHF. CDR3 DNA sequence: TGTGCCAGCGCAGAGGGGGCCCATCAGCCCCAGCATTTT.

The J gene is TRBJ2-7, the V gene TRBV5-1; maybe TRBD2 (6 bases). In germline, CDR1 is SGHRS, CDR2 YFSETQ. V lost 6 bases, J lost 6 bases, and 19 bases lay in between. This CDR3 is 14 amino acids long. CDR3 nucleotides: TGCGCCAGCACCTCGGGACTGTCCTGGGGCGAGCAGTACTTC. Residues: CASTSGLSWGEQYF.

J is TRBJ2-1 and V is TRBV5-6; the D gene is possibly TRBD2 (5 bases). V lost 0 bases and J lost 3, with 10 bases in between. The germline CDR1 and CDR2 sequences are SGHDT and YYEEEE. CDR3 length: 15 residues. CDR3 nucleotide sequence: TGTGCCAGCAGCTTGGCTAGCTTAGTCTACAATGAGCAGTTCTTC. Protein sequence: CASSLASLVYNEQFF.

The V and J genes are TRBV5-1 and TRBJ2-1; 12 bases are a match to TRBD2. The V gene's germline CDR1 is SGHRS and CDR2 YFSETQ. The J segment lost 6 bases and the V segment lost 5 bases, leaving 3 bases of the junction unmatched. CDR3 length equals 14 residues. The DNA of the CDR3 is TGCGCCAGCAGAGGACTAGCGGGGACCAATGAGCAGTTCTTC. It encodes CASRGLAGTNEQFF.

The chain links TRBV29-1 to TRBJ1-1, with 8 bases lining up with TRBD1. Trimming at V came to 7 bases and at J to 3 bases, leaving 4 bases not matched to a gene. Per germline, CDR1 SQVTM and CDR2 ANQGSEA. The CDR3 covers 12 residues. The CDR3 loop reads CSARGQDTEAFF. The CDR3 region has the DNA TGCAGCGCCAGGGGACAGGACACTGAAGCTTTCTTT.

The chain employs TRBV4-2 and TRBJ1-1; a weak D match, TRBD1 (6 bases). Germline V CDR1 and CDR2: LGHNA, YNFKEQ. Trimming took 3 bases from V and 1 from J, leaving 12 bases between them. The CDR3 loop spans 15 amino acids. The CDR3 coding sequence is TGTGCCAGCAGCCAGGGGTCAGGGGCGAACACTGAAGCTTTCTTT. Amino acid sequence: CASSQGSGANTEAFF.

The rearrangement joins TRBV11-3 to TRBJ2-1; D is ambiguous. V lost 5 bases to trimming and J lost 0 bases, with 5 bases between them. Germline CDR1 reads SGHNT; CDR2 reads YENEEA. CDR3 size: 13 residues. CDR3 nucleotides: TGTGCCAGCAGCGAGAACTCCTACAATGAGCAGTTCTTC. Its protein is CASSENSYNEQFF.

V and J are TRBV18 and TRBJ2-1; 10 positions agree with TRBD2. The J segment lost 7 bases and the V segment lost 4 bases, leaving 4 bases of the junction unmatched. This CDR3 contains 14 residues. Germline-derived CDR1 and CDR2 are KGHSH and LQKENI. In nucleotides, the CDR3 is TGTGCCAGCTCACAAAGCGGGGGGGCAAATGAGCAGTTCTTC. Its translation is CASSQSGGANEQFF.